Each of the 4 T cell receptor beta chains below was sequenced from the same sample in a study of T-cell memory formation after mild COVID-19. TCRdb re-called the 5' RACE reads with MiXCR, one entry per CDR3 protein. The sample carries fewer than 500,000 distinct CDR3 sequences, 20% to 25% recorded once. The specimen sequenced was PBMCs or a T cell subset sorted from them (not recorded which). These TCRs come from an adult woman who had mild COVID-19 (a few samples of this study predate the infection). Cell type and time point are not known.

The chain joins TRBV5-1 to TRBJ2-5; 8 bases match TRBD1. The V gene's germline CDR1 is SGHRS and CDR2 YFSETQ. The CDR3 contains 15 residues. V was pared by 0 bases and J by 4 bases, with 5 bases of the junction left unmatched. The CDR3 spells CASSLAQGAGETQYF. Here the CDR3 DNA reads TGCGCCAGCAGCTTGGCCCAGGGGGCCGGAGAGACCCAGTACTTC.

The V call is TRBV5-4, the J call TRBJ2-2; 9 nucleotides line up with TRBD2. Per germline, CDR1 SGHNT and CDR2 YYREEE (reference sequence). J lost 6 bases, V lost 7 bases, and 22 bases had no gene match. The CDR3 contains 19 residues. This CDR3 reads CASRSLAGETYSSAGELFF. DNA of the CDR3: TGTGCCAGCCGTTCCTTAGCGGGGGAAACCTATTCGAGCGCCGGGGAGCTGTTTTTT.

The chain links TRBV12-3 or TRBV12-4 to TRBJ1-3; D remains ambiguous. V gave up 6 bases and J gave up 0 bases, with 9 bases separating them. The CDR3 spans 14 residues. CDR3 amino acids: CASSPATSGNTIYF. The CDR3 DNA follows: TGTGCCAGCAGCCCTGCTACCTCTGGAAACACCATATATTTT.

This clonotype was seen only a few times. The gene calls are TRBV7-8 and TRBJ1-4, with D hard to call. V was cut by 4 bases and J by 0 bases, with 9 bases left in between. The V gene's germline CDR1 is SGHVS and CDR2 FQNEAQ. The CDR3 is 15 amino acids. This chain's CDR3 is CASSYRVATNEKLFF. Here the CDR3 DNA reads TGTGCCAGCAGCTATAGAGTTGCAACTAATGAAAAACTGTTTTTT.